This TCR beta chain came from a study of molecular identifiers for immune sequencing clone quantification. Overall study context: The replicates split RNA from around 20,000 or 100,000 naive CD8 cells five ways and sequenced four. Findings of the study overall: Spiked Jurkat TCR RNA equal to one cell could reportedly be picked out among one million naive cells. Identical barcode-sharing TCR molecules could lead to underestimated sizes for highly expanded clones.

To note about this clonotype: The antigen is unknown.

TCRdb called the PCR reads again in MiXCR, with one record for every CDR3 protein. The sample holds around 460,000 distinct CDR3 sequences; approximately 25% are singletons and the top ten take about 0.75%. CD8+CD4-CCR7+CD45RA+ cells were sorted as naive CD8 T cells. The sample comprised naive CD8+ T cells from blood, with Jurkat cell RNA spiked in. As to subset: FACS-sorted CD8+CD4-CCR7+CD45RA+ naive T cells. The TCR comes from a human donor in good health. Some libraries in this study had Jurkat cell RNA spiked in.

The CDR3: CASSLPPMKVAGGRTDTQYF. The CDR3 DNA reads TGTGCCAGCAGCTTACCCCCGATGAAGGTAGCGGGGGGGAGGACAGATACGCAGTATTTT. The V call is TRBV7-9, the J call TRBJ2-3; TRBD2 agrees at 11 bases. CDR1 SEHNR and CDR2 FQNEAQ come from the germline V gene (reference sequence). Trimming at V came to 2 bases and at J to 3 bases, leaving 16 bases not matched to a gene. The CDR3 contains 20 residues.